The 31 T cell receptor beta chains listed next were all sequenced from one sample in a study of glioma-infiltrating T cells. The iRepertoire nested amplicon-rescue multiplex PCR amplified TCR alpha and beta CDR3s from RNA. A single record per CDR3 protein comes from TCRdb applying MiXCR to the multiplex PCR reads. The sample lists about 140,000 distinct CDR3 sequences, about 39% occurring once. Sequencing input: glioma tissue, nonneoplastic brain tissue, or PBMCs (not recorded which). The receptors derive from a human donor with low-grade glioma or glioblastoma, undergoing nonglioma brain surgery, or in good health (not recorded which).

This chain joins TRBV7-2 and TRBJ1-5, with D tentatively TRBD1 (5 bases). Germline V gene data show CDR1 as SGHTA and CDR2 as FQGNSA. This CDR3 is built from 14 residues. Trimming cost V 5 bases and J 6 bases, with 14 bases left between them. In nucleotides, the CDR3 is TGTGCCAGCAGCAAAGGGCAGGGAGTTCAGCCCCAGCATTTT. Encoded protein: CASSKGQGVQPQHF.

The chain has TRBV28 and TRBJ2-7; TRBD2 matches at 7 bases. Unmatched junction bases numbered 10, after V lost 5 bases and J lost 0 bases. The germline V gene encodes CDR1 MDHEN and CDR2 SYDVKM. This CDR3 contains 16 residues. The CDR3 DNA reads TGTGCCAGCAGTCCCTTTATCGGGGGGTACTCCTACGAGCAGTACTTC. Its translation is CASSPFIGGYSYEQYF.

This clonotype was detected only a few times. The chain joins TRBV7-9 to TRBJ1-1; D ambiguous. The CDR3 contains 14 residues. V lost 0 bases, J lost 1 base, and 6 bases lay in between. Per germline, CDR1 SEHNR and CDR2 FQNEAQ (reference sequence). CDR3 region: CASSLAAGNTEAFF. DNA of the CDR3: TGTGCCAGCAGCTTAGCAGCGGGGAACACTGAAGCTTTCTTT. The full variable domain, its missing parts supplied by reference TRBV7-9 and TRBJ1-1, is DTGVSQNPRHKITKRGQNVTFRCDPISEHNRLYWYRQTLGQGPEFLTYFQNEAQLEKSRLLSDRFSAERPKGSFSTLEIQRTEQGDSAMYLCASSLAAGNTEAFFGQGTRLTVV.

This chain's CDR3 is CASSLGARLAFF. The CDR3 region has the DNA TGTGCCAGCAGTTTAGGTGCCAGGCTAGCTTTCTTT. V and J are TRBV28 and TRBJ1-1; unclear D gene. Germline CDR1 and CDR2: MDHEN and SYDVKM. V shed 2 bases and J shed 10 bases, with 11 bases lying between them. The CDR3 runs 12 residues.

A single count supports this clonotype. This sequence joins TRBV27 and TRBJ2-3; D possibly corresponds to TRBD2 (6 bases). Trimming took 6 bases from V and 3 from J, leaving 19 bases between them. From germline, CDR1 is MNHEY and CDR2 SMNVEV (reference sequence). The length of the CDR3 is 16 residues. DNA for the CDR3: TGTGCCAGCAGCCCACTAGCTCGGGGTAGAACAGATACGCAGTATTTT. It is translated as CASSPLARGRTDTQYF.

This chain links TRBV15 with TRBJ2-7, with TRBD1 identical over 9 bases. CDR1 and CDR2 from the germline V gene are LNHNV and YYDKDF (reference sequence). This CDR3 region has 14 residues. Trimming at V came to 5 bases and at J to 7 bases, leaving 9 bases not matched to a gene. CDR3 in DNA: TGTGCCACCAGCGGGGACAGGGAAGGTCTGGAGCAGTACTTC. Amino acids: CATSGDREGLEQYF.

This clonotype was counted between two and nine times. The V call is TRBV6-2 or TRBV6-3, the J call TRBJ1-2; no firm D call. This CDR3 has 13 amino acids. Germline V gene data show CDR1 as MNHEY and CDR2 as SVGEGT. With 6 bases removed from V and 0 bases from J, the gap between germline ends came to 8 bases. The CDR3 spells CASSVNTNYGYTF. CDR3 sequence (DNA): TGTGCCAGCAGCGTCAATACTAACTATGGCTACACCTTC.

The gene calls are TRBV2 and TRBJ1-5; 7 positions agree with TRBD1. Germline CDR1 reads SNHLY; CDR2 reads FYNNEI. V was clipped by 7 bases and J by 1 base; unmatched bases: 7. The CDR3 has 15 residues. CDR3 DNA: TGTGCCAGCAAGAGAGACAGGGCGAGCAATCAGCCCCAGCATTTT. This translates into CASKRDRASNQPQHF.

Concerning this clonotype itself: A read error may explain this, as a much larger clone is one base away. The J gene is TRBJ1-1, the V gene TRBV6-6, with D unclear. The CDR3 contains 13 residues. With 4 bases removed from V and 4 bases from J, the gap between germline ends came to 10 bases. CDR1 is MNHNY and CDR2 is SVGAGI in the germline V gene (reference sequence). This chain's CDR3 is CASSFGGSTEAFF. CDR3 in DNA: TGTGCCAGCAGTTTTGGAGGGAGCACTGAAGCTTTCTTT.

This clonotype was seen only a few times. The V gene is TRBV6-1, the J gene TRBJ1-5; 7 bases line up with TRBD1. CDR1 and CDR2 from the germline V gene are MNHNS and SASEGT. Trimming at V came to 6 bases and at J to 0 bases, leaving 2 bases not matched to a gene. The CDR3 is 14 amino acids. The CDR3 reads CASRTGYSNQPQHF. The DNA of the CDR3 is TGTGCCAGCAGGACAGGGTATAGCAATCAGCCCCAGCATTTT.

This clonotype came up many times. This chain connects TRBV6-2 or TRBV6-3 to TRBJ2-5; D is ambiguous. Germline lookup yields CDR1 MNHEY and CDR2 SVGEGT. The CDR3 runs to 14 residues. Trimming stripped 8 bases from V and 2 bases from J, with 15 bases between. CDR3 nucleotides: TGTGCCAGCCGGCGGCCGGATCGTCAAGAGACCCAGTACTTC. It specifies CASRRPDRQETQYF.

This clonotype appeared many times. The chain links TRBV6-1 to TRBJ2-2, with TRBD1 matching over 7 bases. The trim removed 10 bases at V and 6 bases at J, leaving 11 bases unmatched. This CDR3 has 14 residues. Germline assignment: CDR1 MNHNS and CDR2 SASEGT. Here the CDR3 DNA reads TGTGCCACCTACTACAGGGGTTCGGCCGGGGAGCTGTTTTTT. It yields the protein CATYYRGSAGELFF.

The rearrangement links TRBV2 to TRBJ1-1; TRBD1 aligns across 11 bases. The CDR3 is 15 amino acids. V trimming: 6 bases; J trimming: 4 bases; junction bases outside the gene matches: 7. Germline values: CDR1 SNHLY, CDR2 FYNNEI. This chain's CDR3 is CASSGQGALGTEAFF. The CDR3 bases are TGTGCCAGCAGCGGACAGGGGGCGTTGGGCACTGAAGCTTTCTTT.

A few counts support this clonotype. The J gene is TRBJ2-3, the V gene TRBV20-1; D gene uncertain. The germline gives CDR1 DFQATT, CDR2 SNEGSKA (reference sequence). The CDR3 spans 14 residues. V shed 5 bases and J shed 0 bases, with 12 bases lying between them. The CDR3 here is CSAPPRDSTDTQYF. CDR3 sequence (DNA): TGCAGTGCTCCCCCAAGGGATAGCACAGATACGCAGTATTTT.

The V call is TRBV4-3, the J call TRBJ1-1, with no clear D. Germline V gives CDR1 LGHNA, CDR2 YSLEER. V dropped 3 bases and J dropped 0 bases, with 5 bases sitting between them. There are 13 residues in the CDR3. The CDR3 region has the DNA TGCGCCAGCAGCCATGGAATGAACACTGAAGCTTTCTTT. Translating it yields CASSHGMNTEAFF.

V is TRBV6-6 and J is TRBJ2-3, with D possibly being TRBD2 (6 bases). Germline loops: CDR1 MNHNY, CDR2 SVGAGI (reference sequence). The V gene lost 6 bases and the J gene lost 3 bases, with 7 bases spanning the gap. CDR3 size: 12 residues. CDR3 in amino acids: CASRRETDTQYF. The CDR3 DNA reads as TGTGCCAGCAGACGGGAGACAGATACGCAGTATTTT.

This clonotype was observed a single time. V and J are TRBV20-1 and TRBJ1-5; D is possibly TRBD1 (5 bases). The V gene's germline CDR1 is DFQATT and CDR2 SNEGSKA (reference sequence). V shed 1 base and J shed 2 bases, with 12 bases lying between them. The CDR3 runs to 15 residues. The CDR3 spells CSARAGGTGNQPQHF. In nucleotides, the CDR3 is TGCAGTGCTAGAGCCGGAGGGACGGGCAATCAGCCCCAGCATTTT.

V and J are TRBV12-3 or TRBV12-4 and TRBJ2-1, with 11 bases identical to TRBD2. Trimming took 6 bases from V and 3 from J; bases not matched to a gene: 7. The CDR3 has 16 residues. The CDR3, as DNA: TGTGCCAGCAGCGCCCACGGGACTAGCGGCTACAATGAGCAGTTCTTC. Amino acids: CASSAHGTSGYNEQFF.

This clonotype is categorized as medium-sized. The chain joins TRBV6-1 to TRBJ2-3; D not resolved. The CDR3 consists of 13 residues. The V end lost 2 bases, the J end lost 2 bases, and 5 bases lay between the germline ends. CDR1 MNHNS and CDR2 SASEGT come from the germline V gene. CDR3 protein: CASSERTTDTQYF. Here the CDR3 DNA reads TGTGCCAGCAGTGAACGCACCACAGATACGCAGTATTTT.

Ten or more counts support this clonotype. The chain carries TRBV28 and TRBJ1-1; D remains ambiguous. The CDR3 runs 13 residues. Per the germline V gene, CDR1 is MDHEN and CDR2 is SYDVKM. Trimming left V 2 bases short and J 0 bases short, with 4 bases between. CDR3 sequence reads: CASSLRLNTEAFF. The CDR3 DNA reads TGTGCCAGCAGTTTAAGGTTGAACACTGAAGCTTTCTTT.

The chain joins TRBV12-3 or TRBV12-4 to TRBJ2-1; D is unresolved. The CDR3 spans 12 residues. Trimming cost V 2 bases and J 14 bases, with 13 bases left between them. CDR3 region: CASSLSRLGEFF. CDR3 nucleotide sequence: TGTGCCAGCAGTTTATCCAGGCTTGGGGAGTTCTTC.

This clonotype was found once. This chain uses TRBV7-8 with TRBJ2-1; the match to TRBD2 covers 7 bases. This CDR3 is built from 19 residues. Germline loops: CDR1 SGHVS, CDR2 FQNEAQ. After removal of 1 base from V and 2 bases from J, the junction contained 14 bases not matched to a gene. CDR3 nucleotide sequence: TGTGCCAGCAGCTTAGGGGGTTGGGGGGGGTCCACCACCTACAATGAGCAGTTCTTC. Its translation: CASSLGGWGGSTTYNEQFF.

This clonotype was recorded a few times. The chain carries TRBV4-3 and TRBJ2-3, with D possibly being TRBD2 (5 bases). The CDR3 contains 14 residues. Germline V gene data show CDR1 as LGHNA and CDR2 as YSLEER. Trimming left V 5 bases short and J 2 bases short, with 11 bases between. DNA of the CDR3: TGCGCCAGCAGCTGGGGAGCTACCACAGATACGCAGTATTTT. Translated, it gives CASSWGATTDTQYF.

For the CDR3, the DNA is TGCAGTGCTAGAGATGGGACGGGGCTGGGGTATGGCTACACCTTC. Translating it yields CSARDGTGLGYGYTF. V usage is TRBV20-1 and J usage is TRBJ1-2, with D possibly matching TRBD1 (5 bases). In germline, CDR1 is DFQATT, CDR2 SNEGSKA (reference sequence). The CDR3 is made up of 15 amino acids. The V and J ends lost 0 bases and 5 bases respectively, with 16 bases between them.

This clonotype was counted a few times. The V and J genes are TRBV6-6 and TRBJ2-7; a weak D match, TRBD2 (5 bases). Deletions cut 0 bases from V and 7 bases from J, with 10 bases between. The CDR3 totals 13 residues. Germline CDR1 is MNHNY and CDR2 is SVGAGI (reference sequence). The CDR3 is CASSYSITGEQYF. In nucleotides, the CDR3 is TGTGCCAGCAGTTACTCCATTACGGGAGAGCAGTACTTC.

The sample holds many counts of this clonotype. The chain uses TRBV4-3 and TRBJ2-3; D may be TRBD2 (5 bases). Trimming took 0 bases from V and 5 from J, leaving 15 bases between them. Germline-derived CDR1 and CDR2 are LGHNA and YSLEER. The CDR3 is made up of 16 amino acids. The CDR3: CASSQDVLGSEDTQYF. The CDR3 DNA reads as TGCGCCAGCAGCCAAGACGTACTAGGCTCGGAAGATACGCAGTATTTT.

This rearrangement joins TRBV6-5 to TRBJ1-2, with TRBD1 identical over 7 bases. In germline, CDR1 is MNHEY, CDR2 SVGAGI. The CDR3 loop spans 17 amino acids. The junction had 15 bases not matched to a gene; V was cut back by 2 bases and J by 6 bases. The CDR3 region has the DNA TGTGCCAGCAGTTACCCCACCTTAGAGACAGGGTTGGATGGCTACACCTTC. This translates into CASSYPTLETGLDGYTF.

This clonotype appeared many times. The genes are TRBV20-1 and TRBJ1-1, with 8 bases identical to TRBD1. Germline CDR1 reads DFQATT; CDR2 reads SNEGSKA (reference sequence). The CDR3 covers 14 residues. Unmatched junction bases numbered 12, after V lost 8 bases and J lost 4 bases. The CDR3 sequence is CSTGRGTGGTEAFF. The CDR3 nucleotides are TGCAGTACAGGGAGGGGCACAGGGGGCACTGAAGCTTTCTTT.

The chain uses TRBV11-1 and TRBJ2-5, with D perhaps matching TRBD1 (5 bases). The germline V gene encodes CDR1 SGHAT and CDR2 FQDESV (reference sequence). Trimming shortened V by 5 bases and J by 3 bases, and 13 bases separated the two germline ends. CDR3 length: 14 amino acids. Here the CDR3 reads CASSLNPGKETQYF. The CDR3 region has the DNA TGTGCCAGCAGCCTCAACCCAGGGAAAGAGACCCAGTACTTC.

This clonotype was recorded a few times. The chain employs TRBV6-2 or TRBV6-3 and TRBJ2-7, with D hard to call. CDR1 and CDR2 from the germline V gene are MNHEY and SVGEGT. The CDR3 covers 14 residues. V lost 2 bases and J lost 2, with 10 bases in between. The CDR3 DNA is TGTGCCAGCAGTTACAGGCCCGTCACCTACGAGCAGTACTTC. Translated, it gives CASSYRPVTYEQYF.

V gene TRBV27 combines with J gene TRBJ2-2; tentative D call: TRBD1 (7 bases). This CDR3 has 15 amino acids. Trimming stripped 6 bases from V and 7 bases from J, with 18 bases between. Germline values: CDR1 MNHEY, CDR2 SMNVEV (reference sequence). The CDR3 loop reads CASSATGEVNGELFF. CDR3 bases: TGTGCCAGCAGCGCAACAGGGGAGGTCAACGGGGAGCTGTTTTTT.